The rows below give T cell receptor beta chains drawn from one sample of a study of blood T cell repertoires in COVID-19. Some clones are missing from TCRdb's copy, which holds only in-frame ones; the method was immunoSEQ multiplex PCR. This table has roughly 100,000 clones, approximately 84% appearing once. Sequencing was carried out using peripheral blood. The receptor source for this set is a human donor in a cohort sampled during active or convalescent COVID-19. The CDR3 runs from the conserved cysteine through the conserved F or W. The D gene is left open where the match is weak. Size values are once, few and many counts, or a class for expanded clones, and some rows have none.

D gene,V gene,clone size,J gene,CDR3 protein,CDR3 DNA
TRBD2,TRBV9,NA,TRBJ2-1,CASSVGLAGFDEQFF,TGTGCCAGCAGCGTAGGACTAGCTGGGTTTGATGAGCAGTTCTTC
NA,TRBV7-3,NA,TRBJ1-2,CASSLTGEGGYTF,TGTGCCAGCAGCTTAACAGGGGAAGGTGGCTACACCTTC
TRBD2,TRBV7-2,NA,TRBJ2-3,CASSLAGGASTDTQYF,TGTGCCAGCAGCTTAGCCGGGGGGGCTTCCACAGATACGCAGTATTTT
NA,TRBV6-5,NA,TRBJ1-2,CASSRQAQGDYGYTF,TGTGCCAGCAGTCGACAGGCGCAGGGAGATTATGGCTACACCTTC
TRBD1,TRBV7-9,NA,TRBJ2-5,CASSLGDRLGETQYF,TGTGCCAGCAGCTTAGGGGACAGGCTTGGAGAGACCCAGTACTTC
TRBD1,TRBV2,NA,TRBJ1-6,CALESGQHSPLHF,TGTGCACTGGAGTCGGGACAGCATTCACCCCTCCACTTT
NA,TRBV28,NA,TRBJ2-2,CASNGRGTGELFF,TGTGCCAGCAATGGCAGGGGCACCGGGGAGCTGTTTTTT
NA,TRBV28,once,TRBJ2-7,CASSLRARVGEQYF,TGTGCCAGCAGTTTAAGGGCCAGGGTGGGGGAGCAGTACTTC
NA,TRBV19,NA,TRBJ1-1,CASSFQTGNTEAFF,TGTGCCAGTAGCTTCCAGACAGGCAACACTGAAGCTTTCTTT
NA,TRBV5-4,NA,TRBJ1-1,CASSFVARNTEAFF,TGTGCCAGCAGCTTTGTGGCCAGGAACACTGAAGCTTTCTTT
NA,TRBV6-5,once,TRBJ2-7,CASSPPGTPYEQYF,TGTGCCAGCAGTCCTCCCGGGACTCCCTACGAGCAGTACTTC
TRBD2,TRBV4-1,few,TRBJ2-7,CASSQETSGVYEQYF,TGCGCCAGCAGCCAAGAAACTAGCGGGGTCTACGAGCAGTACTTC
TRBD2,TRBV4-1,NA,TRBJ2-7,CASSQRGSLAGRSYEQYF,TGCGCCAGCAGCCAACGGGGCTCGCTAGCGGGGCGCTCCTACGAGCAGTACTTC
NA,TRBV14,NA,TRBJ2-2,CASSAYVGELFF,TGTGCCAGCAGCGCCTACGTCGGGGAGCTGTTTTTT
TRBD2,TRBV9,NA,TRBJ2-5,CASSVSGAGETQYF,TGTGCCAGCAGCGTTAGCGGGGCCGGGGAGACCCAGTACTTC
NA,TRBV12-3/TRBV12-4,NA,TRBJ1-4,CASSSNEKLFF,TGTGCCAGCAGCTCTAATGAAAAACTGTTTTTT
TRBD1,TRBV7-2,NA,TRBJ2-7,CASSSRTGGANEQYF,TGTGCCAGCAGTAGCAGGACAGGGGGAGCGAACGAGCAGTACTTC
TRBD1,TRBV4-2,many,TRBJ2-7,CASSQGADRDDYSYEQYF,TGTGCCAGCAGCCAAGGTGCCGACAGGGACGATTACTCCTACGAGCAGTACTTC
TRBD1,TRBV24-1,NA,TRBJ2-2,CATSTGTGYTGELFF,TGTGCCACCAGCACCGGGACAGGGTACACCGGGGAGCTGTTTTTT
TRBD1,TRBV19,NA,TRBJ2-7,CASSIETGVGEQYF,TGTGCCAGTAGTATCGAGACAGGGGTGGGCGAGCAGTACTTC
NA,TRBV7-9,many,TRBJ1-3,CASSLGGLGNTIYF,TGTGCCAGCAGCTTAGGGGGGCTCGGAAACACCATATATTTT
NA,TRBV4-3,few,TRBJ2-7,CASSQDFRTIMYEQYF,TGCGCCAGCAGCCAAGATTTCAGAACTATCATGTACGAGCAGTACTTC
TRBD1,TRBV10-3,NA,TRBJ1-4,CAISEDRGRMNEKLFF,TGTGCCATCAGTGAAGACAGGGGGCGAATGAATGAAAAACTGTTTTTT
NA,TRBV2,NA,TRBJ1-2,CASSQTGSSGYTF,TGTGCCAGCAGCCAAACAGGGAGTTCTGGCTACACCTTC
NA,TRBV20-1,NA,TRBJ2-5,CSARQQETQYF,TGCAGTGCTAGACAGCAAGAGACCCAGTACTTC
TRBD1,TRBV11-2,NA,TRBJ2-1,CASSSGQPFNEQFF,TGTGCCAGCAGCTCGGGACAGCCCTTCAATGAGCAGTTCTTC
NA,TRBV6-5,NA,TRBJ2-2,CASSYQGGNTGELFF,TGTGCCAGCAGTTACCAAGGGGGAAACACCGGGGAGCTGTTTTTT
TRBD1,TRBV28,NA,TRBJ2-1,CASRDGQGGNNEQFF,TGTGCCAGCAGAGACGGACAGGGGGGGAATAATGAGCAGTTCTTC
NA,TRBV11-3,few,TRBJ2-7,CASSIRSGLSYEQYF,TGTGCCAGCAGCATAAGAAGCGGGCTCTCCTACGAGCAGTACTTC
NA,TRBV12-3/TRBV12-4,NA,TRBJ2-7,CASSPRGYEQYF,TGTGCCAGCAGTCCACGAGGGTACGAGCAGTACTTC
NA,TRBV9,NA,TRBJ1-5,CASSAQGDNQPQHF,TGTGCCAGCAGCGCCCAGGGTGACAATCAGCCCCAGCATTTT
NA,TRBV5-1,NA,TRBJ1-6,CASSLTDRNSPLHF,TGCGCCAGCAGCTTGACGGACAGAAATTCACCCCTCCACTTT
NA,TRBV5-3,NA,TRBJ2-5,CARTRGIQYF,TGTGCCAGGACGAGAGGGATCCAGTACTTC
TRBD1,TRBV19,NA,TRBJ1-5,CASQGQERRPQHF,TGTGCCAGCCAGGGACAGGAGAGAAGGCCCCAGCATTTT
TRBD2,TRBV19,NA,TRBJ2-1,CASSIGGRGASYNEQFF,TGTGCCAGTAGTATAGGAGGGCGGGGGGCCTCCTACAATGAGCAGTTCTTC
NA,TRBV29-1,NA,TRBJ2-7,CSVEEKREQYF,TGCAGCGTTGAAGAAAAACGGGAGCAGTACTTC
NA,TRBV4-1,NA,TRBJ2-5,CASSREEGETQYF,TGCGCCAGCAGCCGGGAAGAGGGAGAGACCCAGTACTTC
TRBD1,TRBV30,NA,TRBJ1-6,CAWSPGTGGSPLHF,TGTGCCTGGAGTCCCGGGACAGGGGGATCACCCCTCCACTTT
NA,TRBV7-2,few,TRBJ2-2,CASSLPAGELFF,TGTGCCAGCAGCTTACCGGCCGGGGAGCTGTTTTTT
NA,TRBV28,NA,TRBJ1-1,CASSFLTTTGEAFF,TGTGCCAGCAGTTTCCTTACAACTACTGGTGAAGCTTTCTTT
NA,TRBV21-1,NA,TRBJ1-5,CASSIHSGTGSQPQHF,TGTGCCAGCAGCATTCACTCCGGGACAGGAAGTCAGCCCCAGCATTTT
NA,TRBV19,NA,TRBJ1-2,CASSLGQFYGYTF,TGTGCCAGTAGTCTTGGACAGTTCTATGGCTACACCTTC
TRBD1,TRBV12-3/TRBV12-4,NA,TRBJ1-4,CASRGTGPEKLFF,TGTGCCAGCAGGGGGACAGGGCCGGAAAAACTGTTTTTT
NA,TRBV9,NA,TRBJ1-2,CASSSGPGGYTF,TGTGCCAGCAGCTCGGGCCCGGGGGGCTACACCTTC
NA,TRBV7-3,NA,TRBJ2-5,CASSLTGGPGPRETQYF,TGTGCCAGCAGCTTAACCGGGGGACCCGGACCGAGGGAGACCCAGTACTTC
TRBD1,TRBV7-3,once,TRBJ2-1,CASSLTADRGSYNEQFF,TGTGCCAGCAGCTTAACGGCAGACAGGGGTTCCTACAATGAGCAGTTCTTC
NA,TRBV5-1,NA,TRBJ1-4,CASSLQGVTNEKLFF,TGCGCCAGCAGCTTGCAGGGCGTAACTAATGAAAAACTGTTTTTT
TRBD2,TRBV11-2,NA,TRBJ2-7,CASSLDDWGGYEQYF,TGTGCCAGCAGCTTAGACGATTGGGGGGGCTACGAGCAGTACTTC
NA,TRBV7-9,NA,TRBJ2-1,CASSSRQDGNEQFF,TGTGCCAGCAGCTCTCGACAGGATGGGAATGAGCAGTTCTTC
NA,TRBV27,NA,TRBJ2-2,CASSLGVLVNTGELFF,TGTGCCAGCAGTTTAGGGGTACTAGTCAACACCGGGGAGCTGTTTTTT
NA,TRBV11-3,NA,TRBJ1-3,CASSLDLSGFGNTIYF,TGTGCCAGCAGCTTAGATCTTTCGGGATTCGGAAACACCATATATTTT
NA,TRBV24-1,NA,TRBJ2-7,CATSDSRDAAEQYF,TGTGCCACCAGTGATTCCCGGGATGCGGCCGAGCAGTACTTC
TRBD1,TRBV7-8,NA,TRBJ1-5,CASSPGTVSNQPQHF,TGTGCCAGCAGCCCGGGGACAGTTAGCAATCAGCCCCAGCATTTT
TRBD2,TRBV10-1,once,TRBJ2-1,CASSDPLAGPNNEQFF,TGCGCCAGCAGTGACCCCCTAGCGGGACCTAACAATGAGCAGTTCTTC